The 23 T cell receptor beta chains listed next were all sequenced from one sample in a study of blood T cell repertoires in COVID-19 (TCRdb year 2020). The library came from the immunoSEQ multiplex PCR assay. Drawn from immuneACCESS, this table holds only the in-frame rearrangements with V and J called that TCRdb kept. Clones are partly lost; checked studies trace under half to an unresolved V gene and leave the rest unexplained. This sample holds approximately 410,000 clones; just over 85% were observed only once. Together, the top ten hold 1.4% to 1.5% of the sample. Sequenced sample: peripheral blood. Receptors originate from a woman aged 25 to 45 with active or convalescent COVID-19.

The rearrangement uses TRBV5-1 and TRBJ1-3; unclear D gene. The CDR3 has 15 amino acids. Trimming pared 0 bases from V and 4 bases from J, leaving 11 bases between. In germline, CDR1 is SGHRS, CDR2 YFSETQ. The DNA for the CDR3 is TGCGCCAGCAGCTTGGAGGCCGGGGTCGGAAACACCATATATTTT. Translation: CASSLEAGVGNTIYF.

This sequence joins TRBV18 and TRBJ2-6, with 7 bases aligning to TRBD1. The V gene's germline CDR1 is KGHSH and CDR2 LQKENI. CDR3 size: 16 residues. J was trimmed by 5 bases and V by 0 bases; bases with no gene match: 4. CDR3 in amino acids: CASSPPTGLRANVLTF. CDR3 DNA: TGTGCCAGCTCACCACCGACAGGGTTAAGGGCCAACGTCCTGACTTTC.

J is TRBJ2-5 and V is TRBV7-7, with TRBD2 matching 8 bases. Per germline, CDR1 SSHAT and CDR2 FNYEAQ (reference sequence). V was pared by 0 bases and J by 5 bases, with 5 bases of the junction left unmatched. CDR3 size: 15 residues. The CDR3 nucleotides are TGTGCCAGCAGCTTAGCAGGAGCGGGAGTGGAGACCCAGTACTTC. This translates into CASSLAGAGVETQYF.

CDR3 DNA: TGTGCCAGTAGTCCGCAGGGGGCGGTCGACACTGAAGCTTTCTTT. Encoded protein: CASSPQGAVDTEAFF. The chain recombines TRBV19 with TRBJ1-1; TRBD1 aligns across 8 bases. This CDR3 contains 15 residues. J lost 3 bases, V lost 5 bases, and 8 bases had no gene match. From germline, CDR1 is LNHDA and CDR2 SQIVND (reference sequence).

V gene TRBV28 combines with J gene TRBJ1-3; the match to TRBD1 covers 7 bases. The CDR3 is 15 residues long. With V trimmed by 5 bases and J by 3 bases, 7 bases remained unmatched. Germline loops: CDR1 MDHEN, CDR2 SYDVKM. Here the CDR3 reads CASSVETGFGNTIYF. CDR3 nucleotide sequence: TGTGCCAGCAGTGTAGAGACAGGGTTTGGAAACACCATATATTTT.

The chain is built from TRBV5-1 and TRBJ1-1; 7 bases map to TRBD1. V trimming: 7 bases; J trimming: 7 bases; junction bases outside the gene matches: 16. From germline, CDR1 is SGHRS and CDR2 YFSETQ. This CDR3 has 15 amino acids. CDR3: CASLLGTAGRDEAFF. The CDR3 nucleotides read TGCGCCAGCCTTCTTGGGACAGCCGGTCGGGATGAAGCTTTCTTT.

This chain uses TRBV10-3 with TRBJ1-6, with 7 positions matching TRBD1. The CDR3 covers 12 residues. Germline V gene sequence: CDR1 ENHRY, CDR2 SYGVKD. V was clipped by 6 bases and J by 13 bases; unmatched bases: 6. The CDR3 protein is CAISRQGPPLHF. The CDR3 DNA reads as TGTGCCATCAGCCGACAGGGTCCCCCCCTCCACTTT.

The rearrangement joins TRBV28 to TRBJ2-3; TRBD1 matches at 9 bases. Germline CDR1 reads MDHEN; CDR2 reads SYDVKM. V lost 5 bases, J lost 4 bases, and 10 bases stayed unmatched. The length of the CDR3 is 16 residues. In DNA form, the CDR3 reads TGTGCCAGCAGTCCCTGGACAGGGGAGTTTGCAGATACGCAGTATTTT. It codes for CASSPWTGEFADTQYF.

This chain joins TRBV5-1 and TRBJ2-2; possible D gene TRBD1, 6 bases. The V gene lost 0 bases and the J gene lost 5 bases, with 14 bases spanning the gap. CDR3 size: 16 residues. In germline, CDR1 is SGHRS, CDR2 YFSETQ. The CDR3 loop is CASSLVVGADTGELFF. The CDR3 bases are TGCGCCAGCAGCTTGGTTGTGGGGGCGGATACCGGGGAGCTGTTTTTT.

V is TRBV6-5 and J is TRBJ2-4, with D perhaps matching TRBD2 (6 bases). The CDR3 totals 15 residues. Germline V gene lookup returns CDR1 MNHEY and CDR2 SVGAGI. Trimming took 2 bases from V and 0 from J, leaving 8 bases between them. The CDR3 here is CASSYGGSAKNIQYF. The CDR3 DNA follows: TGTGCCAGCAGTTACGGGGGGTCAGCCAAAAACATTCAGTACTTC.

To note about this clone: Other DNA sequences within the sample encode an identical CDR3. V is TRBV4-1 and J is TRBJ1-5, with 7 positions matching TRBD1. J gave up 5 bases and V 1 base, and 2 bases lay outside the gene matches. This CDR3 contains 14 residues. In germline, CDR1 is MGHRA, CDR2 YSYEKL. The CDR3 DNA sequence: TGCGCCAGCAGCCAAGTCACAGGGGATCAGCCCCAGCATTTT. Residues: CASSQVTGDQPQHF.

CDR3 protein: CATGQADSGNTIYF. In DNA, the CDR3 is TGTGCCACCGGACAGGCAGACTCTGGAAACACCATATATTTT. The gene calls are TRBV6-5 and TRBJ1-3, with 7 bases aligning to TRBD1. V gave up 10 bases and J gave up 0 bases; unmatched junction bases: 6. Germline V CDR1 and CDR2: MNHEY, SVGAGI. This CDR3 comprises 14 residues.

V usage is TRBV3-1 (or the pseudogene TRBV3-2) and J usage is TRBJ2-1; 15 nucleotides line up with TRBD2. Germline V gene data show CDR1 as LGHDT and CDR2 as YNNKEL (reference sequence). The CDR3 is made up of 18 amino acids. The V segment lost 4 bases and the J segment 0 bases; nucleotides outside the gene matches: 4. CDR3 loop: CASSLGLAGGTSYNEQFF. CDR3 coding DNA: TGTGCCAGCAGCCTGGGACTAGCGGGGGGTACCTCCTACAATGAGCAGTTCTTC.

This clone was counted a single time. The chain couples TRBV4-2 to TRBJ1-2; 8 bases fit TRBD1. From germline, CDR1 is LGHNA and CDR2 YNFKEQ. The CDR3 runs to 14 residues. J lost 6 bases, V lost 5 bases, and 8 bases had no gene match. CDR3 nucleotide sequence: TGTGCCAGCAGCACCGGACAGGGAGGGAATGGCTACACCTTC. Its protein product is CASSTGQGGNGYTF.

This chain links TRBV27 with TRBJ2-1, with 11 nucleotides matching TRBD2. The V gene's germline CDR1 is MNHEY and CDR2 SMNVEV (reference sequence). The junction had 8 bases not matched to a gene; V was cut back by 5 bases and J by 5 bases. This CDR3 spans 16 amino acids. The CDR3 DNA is TGTGCCAGCAGTAGTAATCCGGGACTAGCGGACAATGAGCAGTTCTTC. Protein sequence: CASSSNPGLADNEQFF.

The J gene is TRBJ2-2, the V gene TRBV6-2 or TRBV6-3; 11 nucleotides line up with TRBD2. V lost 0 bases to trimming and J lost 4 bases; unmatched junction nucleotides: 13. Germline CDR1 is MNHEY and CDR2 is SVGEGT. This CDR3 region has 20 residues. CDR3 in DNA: TGTGCCAGCAGTTACTCGATGGTAGCGGGGGGGCCGAGGTCCACCGGGGAGCTGTTTTTT. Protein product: CASSYSMVAGGPRSTGELFF.

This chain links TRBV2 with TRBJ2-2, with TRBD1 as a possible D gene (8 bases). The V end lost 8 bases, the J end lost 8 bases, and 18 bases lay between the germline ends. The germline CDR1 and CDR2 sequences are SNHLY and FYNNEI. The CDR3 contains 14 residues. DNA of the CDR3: TGTGCCAGCCTGGACACAGGGGGGGGAGGGGAGCTGTTTTTT. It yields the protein CASLDTGGGGELFF.

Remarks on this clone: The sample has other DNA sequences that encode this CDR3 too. CDR3 DNA: TGTGCCATCAGTGAGCCGGGACAGGGCAACAATGAGCAGTTCTTC. Encoded protein: CAISEPGQGNNEQFF. The chain has TRBV10-3 and TRBJ2-1; 9 nucleotides agree with TRBD1. Germline lookup yields CDR1 ENHRY and CDR2 SYGVKD. The length of the CDR3 is 15 residues. V gave up 2 bases and J gave up 5 bases; unmatched junction bases: 4.

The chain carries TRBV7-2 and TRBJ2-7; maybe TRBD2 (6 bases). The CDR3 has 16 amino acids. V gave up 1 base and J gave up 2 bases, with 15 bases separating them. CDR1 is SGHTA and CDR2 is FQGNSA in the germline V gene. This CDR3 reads CASSLEEPSETYEQYF. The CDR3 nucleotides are TGTGCCAGCAGCTTAGAAGAACCTAGCGAGACCTACGAGCAGTACTTC.

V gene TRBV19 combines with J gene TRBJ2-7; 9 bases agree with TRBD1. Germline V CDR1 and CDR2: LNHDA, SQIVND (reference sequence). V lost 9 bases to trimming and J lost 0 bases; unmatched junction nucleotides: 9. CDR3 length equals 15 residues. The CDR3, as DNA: TGTGCCAGCCAATCCGGGACAGGGATCTCCTACGAGCAGTACTTC. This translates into CASQSGTGISYEQYF. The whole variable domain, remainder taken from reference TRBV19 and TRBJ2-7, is DGGITQSPKYLFRKEGQNVTLSCEQNLNHDAMYWYRQDPGQGLRLIYYSQIVNDFQKGDIAEGYSVSREKKESFPLTVTSAQKNPTAFYLCASQSGTGISYEQYFGPGTRLTVT.

The CDR3 bases are TGTGCCAGCAGCCCCCGACTAGTTGGCGGGGAGCTGTTTTTT. It yields the protein CASSPRLVGGELFF. V is TRBV11-3 and J is TRBJ2-2; tentatively, D is TRBD2 (6 bases). Germline V gene data show CDR1 as SGHNT and CDR2 as YENEEA. Trimming stripped 5 bases from V and 7 bases from J, with 14 bases between. The CDR3 is made up of 14 amino acids.

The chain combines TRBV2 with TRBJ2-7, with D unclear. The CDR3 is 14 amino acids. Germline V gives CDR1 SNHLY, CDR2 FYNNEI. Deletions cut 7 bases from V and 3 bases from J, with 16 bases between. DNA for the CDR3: TGTGCCAGCACGCCGAAGGAGCCTCGCTACGAGCAGTACTTC. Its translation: CASTPKEPRYEQYF.

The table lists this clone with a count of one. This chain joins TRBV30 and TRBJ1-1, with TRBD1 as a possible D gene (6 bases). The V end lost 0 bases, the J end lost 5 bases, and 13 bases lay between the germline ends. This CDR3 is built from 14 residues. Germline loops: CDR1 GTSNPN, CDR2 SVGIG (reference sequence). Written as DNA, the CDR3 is TGTGCCTGGAGTGTGGGGGCCCCGGGGACTGAAGCTTTCTTT. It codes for CAWSVGAPGTEAFF. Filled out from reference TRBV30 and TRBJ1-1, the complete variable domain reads SQTIHQWPATLVQPVGSPLSLECTVEGTSNPNLYWYRQAAGRGLQLLFYSVGIGQISSEVPQNLSASRPQDRQFILSSKKLLLSDSGFYLCAWSVGAPGTEAFFGQGTRLTVV.